This TCR beta chain was observed in a study of blood T cell repertoires in COVID-19. The wider study: COVID-19 samples collected from the United States, Italy and Spain covered acute and convalescent phases. In each case, the material was cDNA or gDNA derived from T cells, B-cell-depleted T cells, or PBMCs.

In the source study's methods: Estimated nucleated cell counts came from reference gene primer amplification. The repertoire was sequenced with immunoSEQ multiplex PCR; TCRdb's copy has only in-frame clones and lacks some. The V and J calls and the clone size are those of that table, but D and trimming were determined from the DNA. The repertoire holds roughly 140,000 clones, 84% seen once, with approximately 8% in the top ten. Germline lookup yields CDR1 SQVTM and CDR2 ANQGSEA. This CDR3 region has 12 residues. The V and J ends lost 8 bases and 6 bases respectively, with 14 bases between them. The chain combines TRBV29-1 with TRBJ2-1; unclear D gene. The sequence came from a human donor in a cohort sampled during active COVID-19. The sample taken for sequencing was peripheral blood. The CDR3 is CSLLGQRNEQFF. The DNA of the CDR3 is TGCAGCCTCCTCGGTCAGCGCAATGAGCAGTTCTTC.